A selection of T cell receptor gamma chains follows, all from one sample in a study of gamma-delta T cells after stem cell transplantation. TCRdb redid clone calling on the RT-PCR reads using CATT. The data hold about 820 gamma-chain clones, with 5% to 7% observed a single time. What was sequenced was gamma-delta T cells. These receptors originate from a human donor. It is not recorded whose cells these are; they may come from a transplant donor. The CDR3 runs from the conserved cysteine through the conserved F or W. Size is omitted from some rows. Given values are once, few, many or a class for expanded clones.

j_call: TRGJP
clone_size: few
v_call: TRGV9
cdr3_aa: CALWGRQELGKKIKVF
cdr3_nt: TGTGCCTTGTGGGGGAGACAAGAGTTGGGCAAAAAAATCAAGGTATTT

j_call: TRGJP
clone_size: .
v_call: TRGV9
cdr3_aa: CALWEPKGKKIKVF
cdr3_nt: TGTGCCTTGTGGGAGCCGAAGGGCAAAAAAATCAAGGTATTT

j_call: TRGJP
clone_size: medium-sized
v_call: TRGV9
cdr3_aa: CALWEEGKLGKKIKVF
cdr3_nt: TGTGCCTTGTGGGAGGAAGGAAAGTTGGGCAAAAAAATCAAGGTATTT

j_call: TRGJP
clone_size: few
v_call: TRGV9
cdr3_aa: CALWEVVELGKKIKVF
cdr3_nt: TGTGCCTTGTGGGAGGTTGTAGAGTTGGGCAAAAAAATCAAGGTATTT

j_call: TRGJ1/TRGJ2
clone_size: medium-sized
v_call: TRGV3
cdr3_aa: CATWDNQSVYYKKLF
cdr3_nt: TGTGCCACCTGGGACAATCAATCCGTTTATTATAAGAAACTCTTT

j_call: TRGJP
clone_size: .
v_call: TRGV9
cdr3_aa: CALWEPSVGLGKKIKVF
cdr3_nt: TGTGCCTTGTGGGAGCCATCGGTCGGGTTGGGCAAAAAAATCAAGGTATTT

j_call: TRGJP
clone_size: medium-sized
v_call: TRGV9
cdr3_aa: CALWEVHPELGKKIKVF
cdr3_nt: TGTGCCTTGTGGGAGGTGCATCCAGAGTTGGGCAAAAAAATCAAGGTATTT

j_call: TRGJP
clone_size: medium-sized
v_call: TRGV9
cdr3_aa: CALWEEYELGKKIKVF
cdr3_nt: TGTGCCTTGTGGGAGGAGTATGAGTTGGGCAAAAAAATCAAGGTATTT

j_call: TRGJP
clone_size: few
v_call: TRGV9
cdr3_aa: CALWEVRLGKKIKVF
cdr3_nt: TGTGCCTTGTGGGAGGTGCGGTTGGGCAAAAAAATCAAGGTATTT

j_call: TRGJ1/TRGJ2
clone_size: medium-sized
v_call: TRGV9
cdr3_aa: CALSGGKLF
cdr3_nt: TGTGCCTTGTCCGGGGGGAAGCTCTTT

j_call: TRGJ1/TRGJ2
clone_size: medium-sized
v_call: TRGV2
cdr3_aa: CATWDRTSNYYKKLF
cdr3_nt: TGTGCCACCTGGGACCGCACCTCGAATTATTATAAGAAACTCTTT

j_call: TRGJP
clone_size: .
v_call: TRGV9
cdr3_aa: CALWEVHQELGKKIKVF
cdr3_nt: TGTGCCTTGTGGGAGGTGCACCAGGAGTTGGGCAAAAAAATCAAGGTATTT

j_call: TRGJP
clone_size: few
v_call: TRGV9
cdr3_aa: CALWEEEELGKKIKVF
cdr3_nt: TGTGCCTTGTGGGAGGAGGAGGAGTTGGGCAAAAAAATCAAGGTATTT

j_call: TRGJ1/TRGJ2
clone_size: few
v_call: TRGV3
cdr3_aa: CATWDRRNYYKKLF
cdr3_nt: TGTGCCACCTGGGACAGGCGAAATTATTATAAGAAACTCTTT

j_call: TRGJP
clone_size: few
v_call: TRGV9
cdr3_aa: CALWEPLFRQELGKKIKVF
cdr3_nt: TGTGCCTTGTGGGAGCCCTTGTTCCGGCAAGAGTTGGGCAAAAAAATCAAGGTATTT